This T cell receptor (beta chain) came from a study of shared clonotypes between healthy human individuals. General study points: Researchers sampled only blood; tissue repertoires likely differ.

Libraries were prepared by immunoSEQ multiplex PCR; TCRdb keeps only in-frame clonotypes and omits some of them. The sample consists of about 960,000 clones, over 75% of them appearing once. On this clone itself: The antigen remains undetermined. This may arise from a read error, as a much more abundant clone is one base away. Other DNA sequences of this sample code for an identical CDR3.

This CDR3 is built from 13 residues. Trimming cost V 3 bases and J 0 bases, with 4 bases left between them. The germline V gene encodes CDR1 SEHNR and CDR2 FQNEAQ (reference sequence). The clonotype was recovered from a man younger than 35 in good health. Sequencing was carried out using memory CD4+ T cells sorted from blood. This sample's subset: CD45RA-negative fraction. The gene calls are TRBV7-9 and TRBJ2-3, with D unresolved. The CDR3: CASSFGSTDTQYF. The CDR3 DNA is TGTGCCAGCAGCTTCGGCAGCACAGATACGCAGTATTTT.